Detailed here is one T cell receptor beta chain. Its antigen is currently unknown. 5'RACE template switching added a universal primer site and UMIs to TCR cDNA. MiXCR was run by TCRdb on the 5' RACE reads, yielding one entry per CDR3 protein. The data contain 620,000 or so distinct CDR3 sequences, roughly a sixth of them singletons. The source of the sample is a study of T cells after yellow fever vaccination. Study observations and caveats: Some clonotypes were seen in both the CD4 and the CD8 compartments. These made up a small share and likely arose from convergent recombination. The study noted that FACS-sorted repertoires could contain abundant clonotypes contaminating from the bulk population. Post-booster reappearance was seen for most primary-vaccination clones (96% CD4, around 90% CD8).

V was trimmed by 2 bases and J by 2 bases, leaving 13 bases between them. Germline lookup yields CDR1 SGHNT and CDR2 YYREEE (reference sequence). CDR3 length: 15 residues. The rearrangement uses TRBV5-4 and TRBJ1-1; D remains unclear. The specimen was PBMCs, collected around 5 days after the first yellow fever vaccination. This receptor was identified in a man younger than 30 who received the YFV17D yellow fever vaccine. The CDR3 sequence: CASSFFQDLNTEAFF. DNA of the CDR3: TGTGCCAGCAGCTTCTTCCAGGACTTAAACACTGAAGCTTTCTTT. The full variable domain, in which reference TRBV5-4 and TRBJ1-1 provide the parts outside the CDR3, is ETGVTQSPTHLIKTRGQQVTLRCSSQSGHNTVSWYQQALGQGPQFIFQYYREEENGRGNFPPRFSGLQFPNYSSELNVNALELDDSALYLCASSFFQDLNTEAFFGQGTRLTVV.